This T cell receptor (beta chain) appears in the sequencing data of a study of a mutant IDH1 vaccine in newly diagnosed glioma. Study background: Radiotherapy alone preceded vaccination by 4-6 weeks; alternatively, vaccination started with temozolomide cycles. Study results and caveats: Immune responses induced by vaccination arose in approximately 93% of the patients. Apparently unrelated to pseudoprogression were changes in the top peripheral T cell clonotypes.

The time point denotes: week 11, during vaccination. One vaccine dose held 300 ug of mutant IDH1 20-mer peptide and came with topical imiquimod. New astrocytomas of WHO grade 3 or 4 that were IDH1-mutant and ATRX-lost were found in the donors. A remark on this clone: The antigen is undetermined.

Losses at the gene ends were 0 bases for V and 2 bases for J; bases not matched to a gene: 4. The CDR3 consists of 15 residues. The germline V gene has CDR1 SGHRS and CDR2 YFSETQ. The data were produced by immunoSEQ multiplex PCR, yet TCRdb's version contains in-frame clones alone and is incomplete. The sample has about 32,000 clones, under 80% seen once. The specimen was PBMCs, collected from a glioma patient whose treatment included an IDH1 peptide vaccine. The TCR comes from a young man with glioma. V is TRBV5-1 and J is TRBJ2-7; 8 nucleotides line up with TRBD2. The CDR3 region is CASSLGSGSPYEQYF. The CDR3 region has the DNA TGCGCCAGCAGCTTGGGGAGCGGGAGCCCCTACGAGCAGTACTTC.